A selection of T cell receptor beta chains follows, all from one sample in a study of blood T cell repertoires in COVID-19. Here immunoSEQ multiplex PCR was the method, and the copy in TCRdb shows in-frame clones only, minus some. The table shows about 180,000 clones, with around 73% occurring only once. The sequenced sample consisted of PBMCs or T cells enriched from blood (not recorded which). Every receptor here comes from a woman aged 45 to 65 who had recovered from COVID-19. The CDR3 runs from the conserved cysteine through the conserved F or W. A D gene is named only where the DNA matches it firmly. Rows may omit the clone size; those that give it use once, few, many or a size class.

>TRBJ2-2|TRBV5-1|-|-|15
TGCGCCAGCAGCTTGGCCCTAACTAGTACCGGGGAGCTGTTTTTT
CASSLALTSTGELFF
>TRBJ1-1|TRBV5-1|once|-|14
TGCGCCAGCAGCTACGACAGTACGAACACTGAAGCTTTCTTT
CASSYDSTNTEAFF
>TRBJ2-3|TRBV30|-|TRBD2|16
TGTGCCTGGAGTGGACTAGCGGGAGTCGTAACAGATACGCAGTATTTT
CAWSGLAGVVTDTQYF
>TRBJ1-2|TRBV11-2|-|-|13
TGTGCCAGCAGCCCCGACAGAAACTATGGCTACACCTTC
CASSPDRNYGYTF
>TRBJ1-2|TRBV7-9|-|TRBD1|14
TGTGCCAGCAGCTTTCAATCAGGGGGATATGGCTACACCTTC
CASSFQSGGYGYTF
>TRBJ1-2|TRBV2|-|-|14
TGTGCCAGCAGTGAGAGCCGGGGAGGCTATGGCTACACCTTC
CASSESRGGYGYTF
>TRBJ1-1|TRBV30|-|-|15
TGTGCCTGGAGTGGGTTCGGCAGGGCGAACACTGAAGCTTTCTTT
CAWSGFGRANTEAFF
>TRBJ2-5|TRBV4-1|few|TRBD2|17
TGCGCCAGCAGCCAAGGTGGGATAGCGGGGGTCCAAGAGACCCAGTACTTC
CASSQGGIAGVQETQYF
>TRBJ1-4|TRBV28|-|TRBD1|15
TGTGCCAGCAGTTTCCCCCGACAGGGGAATGAAAAACTGTTTTTT
CASSFPRQGNEKLFF
>TRBJ2-3|TRBV14|-|-|12
TGTGCCAGCAGCCAATACAGAGATACGCAGTATTTT
CASSQYRDTQYF
>TRBJ2-7|TRBV3-1/TRBV3-2|-|TRBD2|15
TGTGCCAGCAGCCAAGACCGGGAGGCCGACGACGAGCAGTACTTC
CASSQDREADDEQYF
>TRBJ2-2|TRBV3-1/TRBV3-2|-|TRBD1|15
TGTGCCAGCAGCCAACTTAACAGGGGGCCCGGGGAGCTGTTTTTT
CASSQLNRGPGELFF
>TRBJ1-4|TRBV27|once|-|14
TGTGCCAGCAGTTTAAAGGGGTACGGTGAAAAACTGTTTTTT
CASSLKGYGEKLFF
>TRBJ2-6|TRBV9|-|-|15
TGTGCCAGCAGCGCTTCAGGGACTGGGGCCAACGTCCTGACTTTC
CASSASGTGANVLTF
>TRBJ2-5|TRBV7-2|-|TRBD2|15
TGTGCCAGCAGCTTAGTAACTAGCGGTAAAGAGACCCAGTACTTC
CASSLVTSGKETQYF
>TRBJ2-3|TRBV3-1/TRBV3-2|-|TRBD1|17
TGTGCCAGCAGCCAAGATACAGGGGGAGTTGGCACAGATACGCAGTATTTT
CASSQDTGGVGTDTQYF
>TRBJ1-3|TRBV9|-|-|16
TGTGCCAGCAGCGTAGACGGTCGCACCTCTGGAAACACCATATATTTT
CASSVDGRTSGNTIYF
>TRBJ1-1|TRBV27|-|TRBD1|15
TGTGCCACCCTAGGCTCCGGGACAGGAAAAGTCGAAGCTTTCTTT
CATLGSGTGKVEAFF
>TRBJ2-3|TRBV7-9|once|-|12
TGTGCCAGCATCACTCGCGGGGATACGCAGTATTTT
CASITRGDTQYF
>TRBJ1-3|TRBV9|-|-|17
TGTGCCAGCAGCGTAGTTCCCTGGGGCAGCTCTGGAAACACCATATATTTT
CASSVVPWGSSGNTIYF
>TRBJ1-1|TRBV6-5|-|-|13
TGTGCCAGCAGAATGACTCAGAACACTGAAGCTTTCTTT
CASRMTQNTEAFF
>TRBJ1-1|TRBV28|few|TRBD1|16
TGTGCCAGCAGTTTCACAGGGGGCGCCAGGAACACTGAAGCTTTCTTT
CASSFTGGARNTEAFF
>TRBJ2-5|TRBV6-1|-|TRBD1|14
TGTGCCAGCAGTGAAGACAGGGGGTGGGAGACCCAGTACTTC
CASSEDRGWETQYF
>TRBJ1-2|TRBV19|-|TRBD1|12
TGTGCCAGTAGTTTCACAGGGGCTGGCTACACCTTC
CASSFTGAGYTF
>TRBJ2-7|TRBV30|-|TRBD2|12
TGTGCCCTCGGGAGGGCGTCCTACGAGCAGTACTTC
CALGRASYEQYF
>TRBJ1-1|TRBV4-3|few|-|16
TGCGCCAGCAGCCAGAAGCGGGCCGCCTTGGGCACTGAAGCTTTCTTT
CASSQKRAALGTEAFF
>TRBJ2-1|TRBV27|-|-|16
TGTGCCAGCAGTTTATTAGGCGGGAACCTCGACAATGAGCAGTTCTTC
CASSLLGGNLDNEQFF
>TRBJ1-2|TRBV5-1|-|-|16
TGCGCCAGCGATGAACAGGGATTTGGGTTAGACTATGGCTACACCTTC
CASDEQGFGLDYGYTF
>TRBJ2-1|TRBV7-3|-|TRBD2|15
TGTGCCAGCAGCTTAGGAGGGAGGGTGGGTAATGAGCAGTTCTTC
CASSLGGRVGNEQFF
>TRBJ1-4|TRBV5-1|-|TRBD1|14
TGCGCCAGCAGCTTGCAGGGGGGTAATGAAAAACTGTTTTTT
CASSLQGGNEKLFF
>TRBJ1-6|TRBV25-1|-|-|14
TGTGCCAGCAGTGAGACAAAATATAATTCACCCCTCCACTTT
CASSETKYNSPLHF
>TRBJ2-1|TRBV7-2|-|-|15
TGTGCCAGCAGCCCGGCGTTGGGCGCGAGCAATGAGCAGTTCTTC
CASSPALGASNEQFF
>TRBJ2-2|TRBV11-2|-|-|13
TGTGCCAGCAGCTTAGACCCCTCCGGGGAGCTGTTTTTT
CASSLDPSGELFF
>TRBJ2-2|TRBV3-1/TRBV3-2|-|-|18
TGTGCCAGCAGCCAAGGTTACGTATGGCCCCGGGGGACCGGGGAGCTGTTTTTT
CASSQGYVWPRGTGELFF
>TRBJ2-1|TRBV19|-|TRBD2|15
TGTGCCAGTAGTATACTAGCGGGACCCATCGGTGAGCAGTTCTTC
CASSILAGPIGEQFF
>TRBJ2-3|TRBV19|-|-|15
TGTGCCAGTAGGGTACTTGTGGGAGACGCAGATACGCAGTATTTT
CASRVLVGDADTQYF
>TRBJ2-1|TRBV28|once|TRBD2|15
TGTGCCAGCAGTTTAGTGGCTAGCGGGAGGGGTGAGCAGTTCTTC
CASSLVASGRGEQFF
>TRBJ1-5|TRBV7-8|-|TRBD1|14
TGTGCCACCCTAGACAGGGGTGGCAATCAGCCCCAGCATTTT
CATLDRGGNQPQHF